The 19 T cell receptor beta chains below were found in one sample sequenced in a study of control samples from healthy donors and cancer patients. Sequencing was performed with immunoSEQ multiplex PCR; in TCRdb, only in-frame clones are kept and a portion is missing. The sample includes about 270,000 clones, roughly 87% of them seen just once. Material: PBMCs. These TCRs come from a woman in her sixties or seventies with lung cancer.

Notes on this clone: At one end the junction does not follow the germline gene, possibly because of a read error. The chain recombines TRBV6-2 or TRBV6-3 with TRBJ2-1; 8 nucleotides match TRBD2. There are 19 residues in the CDR3. Germline loops: CDR1 MNHEY, CDR2 SVGEGT. The CDR3 DNA sequence: TGTGCCAGTAGTTACCCTAGGGTCTGGGGAGCGGGAGCGGGAAATGAGCAGTTCTTC. Translating gives CASSYPRVWGAGAGNEQFF.

The chain couples TRBV3-1 (or the pseudogene TRBV3-2) to TRBJ1-2, with no clear D. Germline CDR1 reads LGHDT; CDR2 reads YNNKEL (reference sequence). V dropped 0 bases and J dropped 4 bases, with 9 bases sitting between them. The CDR3 is 14 amino acids. The CDR3 spells CASSQEVGSYGYTF. DNA for the CDR3: TGTGCCAGCAGCCAAGAGGTCGGCTCCTATGGCTACACCTTC.

This chain connects TRBV6-5 to TRBJ2-2; 7 positions agree with TRBD2. This CDR3 has 15 residues. Trimming at V came to 3 bases and at J to 6 bases, leaving 7 bases not matched to a gene. CDR1 is MNHEY, CDR2 SVGAGI, per germline. The DNA of the CDR3 is TGTGCCAGCAGTTATTGGGCGGGAGAACCCGGGGAGCTGTTTTTT. It is translated as CASSYWAGEPGELFF.

The CDR3 is CASRGSGGGEQFF. For the CDR3, the DNA is TGCGCCAGCAGGGGAAGCGGAGGGGGAGAGCAGTTCTTC. J is TRBJ2-1 and V is TRBV5-1, with D perhaps being TRBD1 or TRBD2 (6 bases each). The CDR3 contains 13 residues. Germline values: CDR1 SGHRS, CDR2 YFSETQ. V was trimmed by 5 bases and J by 10 bases, leaving 16 bases between them.

This chain joins TRBV9 and TRBJ2-7, with 7 bases aligning to TRBD1. The CDR3 length is 13 residues. J lost 4 bases, V lost 3 bases, and 4 bases had no gene match. Germline V gene sequence: CDR1 SGDLS, CDR2 YYNGEE. The CDR3 loop reads CASSAGQVYEQYF. The CDR3 nucleotides read TGTGCCAGCAGCGCTGGACAGGTTTACGAGCAGTACTTC. The complete variable domain, with remaining parts taken from reference TRBV9 and TRBJ2-7, reads DSGVTQTPKHLITATGQRVTLRCSPRSGDLSVYWYQQSLDQGLQFLIQYYNGEERAKGNILERFSAQQFPDLHSELNLSSLELGDSALYFCASSAGQVYEQYFGPGTRLTVT.

V and J are TRBV7-9 and TRBJ1-2; unclear D gene. Trimming took 1 base from V and 4 from J, leaving 10 bases between them. CDR1 is SEHNR and CDR2 is FQNEAQ in the germline V gene (reference sequence). This CDR3 region has 14 residues. In DNA form, the CDR3 reads TGTGCCAGCAGCTTAGGGGCAGGCCCCTATGGCTACACCTTC. This encodes CASSLGAGPYGYTF.

Concerning this clone itself: The junction differs from germline at one of its ends, possibly a read error. The J gene is TRBJ2-2, the V gene TRBV15; D gene ambiguous. The CDR3 loop spans 15 amino acids. Germline V gives CDR1 LNHNV, CDR2 YYDKDF (reference sequence). The CDR3 region has the DNA TGTGCCGCCAGCAGAGATCGGGTTAACACCGGGGAGCTGTTTTTT. Translation: CAASRDRVNTGELFF.

J is TRBJ2-7 and V is TRBV11-2; D possibly corresponds to TRBD1 (6 bases). The CDR3 contains 13 residues. Germline V gene data show CDR1 as SGHAT and CDR2 as FQNNGV. Trimming removed 5 bases at V and 6 bases at J, with 14 bases between. CDR3 amino acids: CASSPYRVPEQYF. The CDR3 DNA is TGTGCCAGCAGCCCTTACAGGGTCCCCGAGCAGTACTTC.

The rearrangement joins TRBV18 to TRBJ1-3; 7 bases are shared with TRBD1. CDR1 KGHSH and CDR2 LQKENI come from the germline V gene. The CDR3 extends over 14 amino acids. V lost 3 bases to trimming and J lost 3 bases; unmatched junction nucleotides: 2. Written as DNA, the CDR3 is TGTGCCAGCTCACCGACAGGGCATGGAAACACCATATATTTT. Translated: CASSPTGHGNTIYF.

The V and J genes are TRBV10-3 and TRBJ1-2, with D maybe TRBD1 (6 bases). V lost 7 bases, J lost 5 bases, and 20 bases lay in between. The germline CDR1 and CDR2 sequences are ENHRY and SYGVKD. This CDR3 has 15 residues. CDR3 protein: CAITDPGQLSYGYTF. The CDR3 DNA reads TGTGCCATCACAGACCCCGGACAGTTATCTTATGGCTACACCTTC.

This chain joins TRBV9 and TRBJ1-3, with D perhaps TRBD1 (5 bases). V lost 0 bases and J lost 0, with 16 bases in between. The CDR3 contains 18 residues. From germline, CDR1 is SGDLS and CDR2 YYNGEE. CDR3 in DNA: TGTGCCAGCAGCGTAGCATGGGGGACGGACAACTCTGGAAACACCATATATTTT. Encoded protein: CASSVAWGTDNSGNTIYF.

The chain is built from TRBV19 and TRBJ1-5; D gene uncertain. CDR1 and CDR2 from the germline V gene are LNHDA and SQIVND (reference sequence). The CDR3 is 14 amino acids. Trimming pared 3 bases from V and 6 bases from J, leaving 12 bases between. The CDR3 loop is CASSIGDGSQPQHF. The CDR3, as DNA: TGTGCCAGTAGTATTGGAGACGGTTCTCAGCCCCAGCATTTT.

The rearrangement joins TRBV4-1 to TRBJ2-5; possibly TRBD2 for D (6 bases). Germline CDR1 MGHRA, CDR2 YSYEKL. The germline V and J ends were trimmed by 0 bases and 7 bases, with 12 bases remaining between them. CDR3 length: 14 amino acids. For the CDR3, the DNA is TGCGCCAGCAGCCAAGATGAGAAGGGAGGGACCCAGTACTTC. Translating gives CASSQDEKGGTQYF.

V and J are TRBV2 and TRBJ2-3; TRBD1 agrees at 9 bases. This CDR3 has 14 amino acids. V shed 7 bases and J 1 base; nucleotides not matched to a gene: 3. In germline, CDR1 is SNHLY, CDR2 FYNNEI. The CDR3 DNA sequence: TGTGCCAGCAATAGGGACAGGGGCACAGATACGCAGTATTTT. Translating gives CASNRDRGTDTQYF.

Only one count was recorded for this clone. The chain links TRBV2 to TRBJ2-1; possible D gene TRBD1, 6 bases. The CDR3 covers 13 residues. Trimming cost V 10 bases and J 4 bases, with 14 bases left between them. Germline lookup yields CDR1 SNHLY and CDR2 FYNNEI. This CDR3 is CATRKDSYNEQFF. DNA of the CDR3: TGTGCCACCCGGAAGGACAGTTACAATGAGCAGTTCTTC.

The chain recombines TRBV18 with TRBJ1-1; 8 bases agree with TRBD1. The CDR3 is 22 residues long. Trimming took 5 bases from V and 0 from J; bases not matched to a gene: 26. Germline CDR1 is KGHSH and CDR2 is LQKENI. The CDR3 DNA reads as TGTGCCAGCTCAGCTCAAACCATATTCAGGGGGCGGGAATCGGGCATGAACACTGAAGCTTTCTTT. Translation gives CASSAQTIFRGRESGMNTEAFF. Full variable domain (missing parts from reference TRBV18 and TRBJ1-1): NAGVMQNPRHLVRRRGQEARLRCSPMKGHSHVYWYRQLPEEGLKFMVYLQKENIIDESGMPKERFSAEFPKEGPSILRIQQVVRGDSAAYFCASSAQTIFRGRESGMNTEAFFGQGTRLTVV.

This chain connects TRBV14 to TRBJ2-7, with D unresolved. This CDR3 has 13 amino acids. Trimming stripped 4 bases from V and 5 bases from J, with 12 bases between. The germline CDR1 and CDR2 sequences are SGHDN and FVKESK. The CDR3 sequence: CASSPAGSDEQYF. CDR3 coding DNA: TGTGCCAGCAGCCCTGCCGGAAGCGACGAGCAGTACTTC.

The CDR3 nucleotides are TGTGCCAGCAGTGGGACAGGGGGCCGACAGCCCCAGCATTTT. This encodes CASSGTGGRQPQHF. The chain has TRBV6-2 or TRBV6-3 and TRBJ1-5, with 12 bases identical to TRBD1. CDR3 length: 14 amino acids. Germline assignment: CDR1 MNHEY and CDR2 SVGEGT. Trimming at V came to 5 bases and at J to 7 bases, leaving 3 bases not matched to a gene.

V gene TRBV27 combines with J gene TRBJ1-4; D may be TRBD1 (5 bases). V lost 1 base, J lost 13 bases, and 13 bases lay in between. The germline gives CDR1 MNHEY, CDR2 SMNVEV (reference sequence). CDR3 length equals 13 residues. The CDR3 nucleotides are TGTGCCAGCAGTTTATATGGCGGGGGAACACTGTTTTTT. Its translation: CASSLYGGGTLFF.